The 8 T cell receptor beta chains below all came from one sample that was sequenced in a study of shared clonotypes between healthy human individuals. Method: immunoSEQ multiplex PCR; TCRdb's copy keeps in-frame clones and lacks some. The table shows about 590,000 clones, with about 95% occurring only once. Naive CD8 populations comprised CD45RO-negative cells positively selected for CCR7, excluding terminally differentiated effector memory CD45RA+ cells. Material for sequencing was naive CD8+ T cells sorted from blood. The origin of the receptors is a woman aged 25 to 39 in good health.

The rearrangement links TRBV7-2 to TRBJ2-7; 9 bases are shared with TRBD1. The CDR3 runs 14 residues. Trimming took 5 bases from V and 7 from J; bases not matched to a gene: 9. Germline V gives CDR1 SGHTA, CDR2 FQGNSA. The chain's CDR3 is CASSTGQGIREQYF. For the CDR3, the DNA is TGTGCCAGCAGCACCGGACAGGGGATTAGGGAGCAGTACTTC.

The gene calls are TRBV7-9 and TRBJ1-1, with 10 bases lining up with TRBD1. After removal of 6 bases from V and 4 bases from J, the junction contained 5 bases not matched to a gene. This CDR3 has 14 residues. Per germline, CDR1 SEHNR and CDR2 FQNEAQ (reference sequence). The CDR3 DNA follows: TGTGCCAGCAGTTCGGACAGGGGGGCCACTGAAGCTTTCTTT. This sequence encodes CASSSDRGATEAFF.

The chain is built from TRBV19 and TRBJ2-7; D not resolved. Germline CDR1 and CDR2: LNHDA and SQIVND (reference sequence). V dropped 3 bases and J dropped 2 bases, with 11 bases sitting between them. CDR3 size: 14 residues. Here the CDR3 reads CASSIRTETYEQYF. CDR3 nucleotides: TGTGCCAGTAGTATCCGGACGGAGACCTACGAGCAGTACTTC.

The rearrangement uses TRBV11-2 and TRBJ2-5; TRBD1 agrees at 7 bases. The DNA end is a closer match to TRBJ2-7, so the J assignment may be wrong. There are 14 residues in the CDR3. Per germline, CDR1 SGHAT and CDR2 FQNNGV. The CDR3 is CASSRTPEGAEQYF. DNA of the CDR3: TGTGCCAGCAGCAGGACCCCTGAGGGGGCCGAGCAGTACTTC.

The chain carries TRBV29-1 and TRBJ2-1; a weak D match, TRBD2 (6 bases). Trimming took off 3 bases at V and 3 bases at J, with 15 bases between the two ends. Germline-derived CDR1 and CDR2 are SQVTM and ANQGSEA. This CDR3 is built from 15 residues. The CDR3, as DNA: TGCAGCGTTGAGAGTGGTTTCGGGGGCTACAATGAGCAGTTCTTC. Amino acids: CSVESGFGGYNEQFF.

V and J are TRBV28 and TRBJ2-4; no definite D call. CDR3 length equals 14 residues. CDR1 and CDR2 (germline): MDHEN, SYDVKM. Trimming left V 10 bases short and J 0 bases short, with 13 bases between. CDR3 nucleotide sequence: TGTGCCACCACCGCGGATTTAGCCAAAAACATTCAGTACTTC. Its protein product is CATTADLAKNIQYF.

The chain's CDR3 is CASSQDLQISYNEQFF. The CDR3 DNA reads TGTGCCAGCAGCCAAGATCTACAGATTTCCTACAATGAGCAGTTCTTC. This chain uses TRBV4-2 with TRBJ2-1; no reliable D call. The germline V gene encodes CDR1 LGHNA and CDR2 YNFKEQ. The V end lost 0 bases, the J end lost 1 base, and 10 bases lay between the germline ends. This CDR3 has 16 residues.

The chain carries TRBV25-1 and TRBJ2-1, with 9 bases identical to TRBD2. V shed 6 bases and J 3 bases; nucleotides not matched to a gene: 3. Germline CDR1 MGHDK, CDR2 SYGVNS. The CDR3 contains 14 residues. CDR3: CASRSSGNYNEQFF. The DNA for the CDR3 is TGTGCCAGCAGGTCTAGCGGGAACTACAATGAGCAGTTCTTC. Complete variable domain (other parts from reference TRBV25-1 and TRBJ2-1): EADIYQTPRYLVIGTGKKITLECSQTMGHDKMYWYQQDPGMELHLIHYSYGVNSTEKGDLSSESTVSRIRTEHFPLTLESARPSHTSQYLCASRSSGNYNEQFFGPGTRLTVL.